This T cell receptor (beta chain) was obtained from a study of blood T cell repertoires in COVID-19. Profiled with immunoSEQ multiplex PCR; TCRdb holds only in-frame clones, not every one. The table records 100,000 or so clones, approximately 81% of them present only once. Specimen: peripheral blood. This TCR derives from a man aged 55 to 70 with acute or convalescent COVID-19.

CDR3 loop: CASRLAAGEQFF. The CDR3 region has the DNA TGTGCCAGCAGGTTAGCCGCAGGTGAGCAGTTCTTC. The V gene is TRBV7-3, the J gene TRBJ2-1, with D unresolved. V was shortened by 6 bases and J by 9 bases, with 12 bases between the two germline ends. The length of the CDR3 is 12 residues. Germline V gives CDR1 SGHTA, CDR2 FQGTGA.